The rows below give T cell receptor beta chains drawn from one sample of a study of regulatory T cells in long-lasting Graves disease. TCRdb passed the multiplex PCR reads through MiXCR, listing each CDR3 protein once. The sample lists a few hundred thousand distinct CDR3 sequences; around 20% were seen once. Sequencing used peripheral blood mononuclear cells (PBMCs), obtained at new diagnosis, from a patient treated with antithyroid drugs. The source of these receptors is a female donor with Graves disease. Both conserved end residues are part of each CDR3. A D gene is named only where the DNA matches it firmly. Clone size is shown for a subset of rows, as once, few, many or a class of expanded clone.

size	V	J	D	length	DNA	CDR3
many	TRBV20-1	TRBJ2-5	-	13	TGCAGTGCTAGACCCCCAGGCGGGGAGACCCAGTACTTC	CSARPPGGETQYF
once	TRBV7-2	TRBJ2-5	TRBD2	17	TGTGCCAGCAGCTTAGTCCGACTAGCGGGTGTTCAATGGACCCAGTACTTC	CASSLVRLAGVQWTQYF
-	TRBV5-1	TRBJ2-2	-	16	TGCGCCAGCAGCTTGGTACTTCAGAGCTACACCGGGGAGCTGTTTTTT	CASSLVLQSYTGELFF
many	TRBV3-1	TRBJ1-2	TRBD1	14	TGTGCCAGCAGACCGGGACAGGGGCTTCGGGGCTACACCTTC	CASRPGQGLRGYTF
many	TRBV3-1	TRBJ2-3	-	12	TGTGCCAGCAGCCAAGTGCAGGGTACGCAGTATTTT	CASSQVQGTQYF
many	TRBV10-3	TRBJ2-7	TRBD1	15	TGTGCCATCAAAAGCGCGGGACAGGGGGCGGGAGAGCAGTACTTC	CAIKSAGQGAGEQYF
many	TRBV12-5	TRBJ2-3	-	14	TGTGCTAGTGGCCGCAGTTACATCACAGATACGCAGTATTTT	CASGRSYITDTQYF
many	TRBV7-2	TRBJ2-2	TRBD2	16	TGTGCCAGCAGCCGGAGCGGGAGGGCGAACACCGGGGAGCTGTTTTTT	CASSRSGRANTGELFF
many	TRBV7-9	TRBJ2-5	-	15	TGTGCCAGCAGCACCAACCGACATTCTCAAGAGACCCAGTACTTC	CASSTNRHSQETQYF
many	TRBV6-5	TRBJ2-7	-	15	TGTGCCAGCAGGTACGCCACGGGCAACCCTTACGAGCAGTACTTC	CASRYATGNPYEQYF
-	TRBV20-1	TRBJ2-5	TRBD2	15	TGCAGTGCTAGAGATCTAGCGGGGGGCCAAGAGACCCAGTACTTC	CSARDLAGGQETQYF
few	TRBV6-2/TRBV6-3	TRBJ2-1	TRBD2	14	TGTGCCAGCAGTTCCAGCGGGGGGGCCGGTGAGCAGTTCTTC	CASSSSGGAGEQFF
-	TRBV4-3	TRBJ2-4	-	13	TGCGCCAGCAGCCAAGACAGGGAAGACATTCAGTACTTC	CASSQDREDIQYF
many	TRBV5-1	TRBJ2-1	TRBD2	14	TGCGCCAGCAGCCTGTCGCTAGCGGGCGGGGAGCAGTTCTTC	CASSLSLAGGEQFF
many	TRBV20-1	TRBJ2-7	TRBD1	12	TGCAGTGCTAGCGGACAGGTACCAGCGCAGTACTTC	CSASGQVPAQYF
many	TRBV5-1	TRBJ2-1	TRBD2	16	TGCGCCAGCAGCTTGGTAGGGACTACGCCCTCGCATGAGCAGTTCTTC	CASSLVGTTPSHEQFF
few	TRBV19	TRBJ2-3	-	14	TGTGCCAGTAGTAAGACAGCTAGCACAGATACGCAGTATTTT	CASSKTASTDTQYF
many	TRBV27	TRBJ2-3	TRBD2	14	TGTGCCAGCATGCGGGAGGTGGGGATGGCTACGCAGTATTTT	CASMREVGMATQYF
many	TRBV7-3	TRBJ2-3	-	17	TGTGCCAGCAGCTTAACGGGCAACGGGCCCCCCACAGATACGCAGTATTTT	CASSLTGNGPPTDTQYF
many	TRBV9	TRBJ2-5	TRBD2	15	TGTGCCAGCAGCTATAGCGGGGGATATGAGGAGACCCAGTACTTC	CASSYSGGYEETQYF
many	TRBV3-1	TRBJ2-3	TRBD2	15	TGTGCCAGCAGCCAAGTAGCGGGGCCCACAGATACGCAGTATTTT	CASSQVAGPTDTQYF
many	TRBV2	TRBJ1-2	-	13	TGTGCCAGCAGTGGAGGGCAGGGCGGGGGCTACACCTTC	CASSGGQGGGYTF
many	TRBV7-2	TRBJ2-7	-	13	TGTGCCAGCAGCCGGGAACCAGGACACGAGCAGTACTTC	CASSREPGHEQYF
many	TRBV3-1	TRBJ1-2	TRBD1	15	TGTGCCAGCAGCCAGTCCGGGACAGGGGGGCGCTTCTTCACCTTC	CASSQSGTGGRFFTF
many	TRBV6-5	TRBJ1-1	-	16	TGTGCCAGCAGTTTGAGGCAGGGAACGTTGGACACTGAAGCTTTCTTT	CASSLRQGTLDTEAFF
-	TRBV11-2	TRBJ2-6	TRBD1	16	TGTGCCAGCAGCCGCGGGACAGGGTCCGGGGCCAACGTCCTGACTTTC	CASSRGTGSGANVLTF
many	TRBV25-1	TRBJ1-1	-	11	TGTGCCAGCATGTTTCAGGGGCGAGCTTTCTTT	CASMFQGRAFF
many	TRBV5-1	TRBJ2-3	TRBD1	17	TGCGCCAGCAGCTCCATGCTTGGGACAGGGGGGACTGATACGCAGTATTTT	CASSSMLGTGGTDTQYF
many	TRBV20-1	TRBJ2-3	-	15	TGCAGTGCTAGATCCGGGGCCCCACCGGCAGATACGCAGTATTTT	CSARSGAPPADTQYF
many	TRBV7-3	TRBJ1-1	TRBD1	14	TGTGCCAGCAGCTTAACGACAGGGGCCACTGAAGCTTTCTTT	CASSLTTGATEAFF